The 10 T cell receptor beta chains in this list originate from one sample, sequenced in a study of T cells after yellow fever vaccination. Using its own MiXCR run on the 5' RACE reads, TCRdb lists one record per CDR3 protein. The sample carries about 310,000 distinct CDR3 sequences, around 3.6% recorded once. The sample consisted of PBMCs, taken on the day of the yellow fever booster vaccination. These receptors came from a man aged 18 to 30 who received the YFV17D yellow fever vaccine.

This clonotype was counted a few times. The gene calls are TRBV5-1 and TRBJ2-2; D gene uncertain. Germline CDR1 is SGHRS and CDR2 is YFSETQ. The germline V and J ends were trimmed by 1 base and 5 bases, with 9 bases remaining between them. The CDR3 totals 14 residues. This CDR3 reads CASSLTRQTGELFF. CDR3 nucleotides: TGCGCCAGCAGCTTGACCCGCCAGACCGGGGAGCTGTTTTTT.

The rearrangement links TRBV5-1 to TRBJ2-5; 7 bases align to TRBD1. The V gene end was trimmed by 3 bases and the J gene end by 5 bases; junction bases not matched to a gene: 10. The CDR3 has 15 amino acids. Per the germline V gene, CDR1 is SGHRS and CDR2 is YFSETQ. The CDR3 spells CASSSGDRDLETQYF. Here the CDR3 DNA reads TGCGCCAGCAGCTCCGGGGACAGAGACCTGGAGACCCAGTACTTC. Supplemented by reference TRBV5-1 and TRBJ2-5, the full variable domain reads KAGVTQTPRYLIKTRGQQVTLSCSPISGHRSVSWYQQTPGQGLQFLFEYFSETQRNKGNFPGRFSGRQFSNSRSEMNVSTLELGDSALYLCASSSGDRDLETQYFGPGTRLLVL.

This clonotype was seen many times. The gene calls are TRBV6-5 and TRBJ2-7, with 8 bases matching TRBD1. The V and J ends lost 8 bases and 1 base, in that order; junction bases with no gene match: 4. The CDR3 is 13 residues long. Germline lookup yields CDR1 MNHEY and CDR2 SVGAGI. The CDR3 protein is CASQDRDSYEQYF. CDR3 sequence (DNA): TGTGCCAGCCAGGACAGGGATTCCTACGAGCAGTACTTC.

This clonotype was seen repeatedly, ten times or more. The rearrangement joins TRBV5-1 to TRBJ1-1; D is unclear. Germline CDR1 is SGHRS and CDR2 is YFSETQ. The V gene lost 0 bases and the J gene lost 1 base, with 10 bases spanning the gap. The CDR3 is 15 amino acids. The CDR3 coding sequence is TGCGCCAGCAGCTTGGTCGGGTTGGGGAACACTGAAGCTTTCTTT. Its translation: CASSLVGLGNTEAFF.

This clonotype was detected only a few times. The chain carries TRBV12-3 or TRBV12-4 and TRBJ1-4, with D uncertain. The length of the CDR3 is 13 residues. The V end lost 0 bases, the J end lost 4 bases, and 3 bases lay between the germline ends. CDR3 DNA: TGTGCCAGCAGTTTAGCCAGTAATGAAAAACTGTTTTTT. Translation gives CASSLASNEKLFF.

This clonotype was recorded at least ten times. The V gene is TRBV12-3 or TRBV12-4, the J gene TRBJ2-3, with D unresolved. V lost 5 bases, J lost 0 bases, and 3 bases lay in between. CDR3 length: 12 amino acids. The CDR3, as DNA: TGTGCCAGCAGTAAAAGCACAGATACGCAGTATTTT. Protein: CASSKSTDTQYF.

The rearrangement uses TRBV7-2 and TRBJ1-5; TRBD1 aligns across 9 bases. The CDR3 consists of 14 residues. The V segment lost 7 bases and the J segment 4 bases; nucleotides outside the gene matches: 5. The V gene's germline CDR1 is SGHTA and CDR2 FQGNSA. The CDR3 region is CASKQGALNQPQHF. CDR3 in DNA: TGTGCCAGCAAACAGGGGGCCCTAAATCAGCCCCAGCATTTT.

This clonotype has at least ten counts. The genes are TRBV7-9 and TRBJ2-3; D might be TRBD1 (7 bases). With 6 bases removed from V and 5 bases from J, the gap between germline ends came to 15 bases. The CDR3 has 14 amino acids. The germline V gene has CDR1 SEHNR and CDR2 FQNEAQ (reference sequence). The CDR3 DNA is TGTGCCAGCAGGTCAGGGGGGCTTAGAGATACGCAGTATTTT. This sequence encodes CASRSGGLRDTQYF.

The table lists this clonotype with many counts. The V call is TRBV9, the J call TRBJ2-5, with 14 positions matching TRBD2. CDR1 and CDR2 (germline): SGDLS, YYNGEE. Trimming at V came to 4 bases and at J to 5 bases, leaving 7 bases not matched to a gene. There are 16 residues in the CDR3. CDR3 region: CASSLTSGGAVETQYF. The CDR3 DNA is TGTGCCAGCAGCCTGACTAGCGGGGGGGCCGTGGAGACCCAGTACTTC.

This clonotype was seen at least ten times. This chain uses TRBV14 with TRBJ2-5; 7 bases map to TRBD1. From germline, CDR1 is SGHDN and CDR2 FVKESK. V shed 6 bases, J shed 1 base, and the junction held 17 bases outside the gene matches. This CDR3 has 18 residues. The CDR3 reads CASSPKRTTGRVQETQYF. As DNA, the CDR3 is TGTGCCAGCAGTCCGAAGCGTACGACAGGGAGAGTCCAAGAGACCCAGTACTTC.